This TCR beta chain was identified in a study of cytomegalovirus exposure and HLA in healthy donors. The donors were healthy bone marrow donors. On this clone itself: Antigen: not known.

Study-wide results and caveats: Per a prior analysis, the majority of TCR beta V segments were productive roughly 90% or roughly 30% of the time. Upon later analysis, TCR association rates were observed to vary by HLA locus, being highest for DRB1 and lowest for HLA-C.

PCR was performed using 60 Vbeta and 13 Jbeta primers. Under the authors' procedure: Unique TCR beta chains numbered 60 million to 100 million in a later analysis, with roughly 11 million shared. Clones were sequenced by immunoSEQ multiplex PCR, and TCRdb holds only the in-frame ones, with some missing. V and J calls and clone size are as listed in that table; D and trimming were resolved from the DNA. The table lists more than 150,000 clones, roughly 85% of them singletons. The CDR3 runs to 12 residues. Germline-derived CDR1 and CDR2 are MNHEY and SVGAGI. The germline V and J ends were trimmed by 4 bases and 6 bases, with 10 bases remaining between them.

This chain connects TRBV6-5 to TRBJ2-7; D is unclear. This TCR derives from a man in his fifties in good health and CMV-seropositive. The material sequenced was PBMCs. CDR3 region: CASSSVDGEQYF. Written as DNA, the CDR3 is TGTGCCAGCAGTTCCGTAGATGGCGAGCAGTACTTC.